This T cell receptor beta chain was obtained from a study of OX40 agonist ivuxolimab in advanced cancers. Concerning the study at large: The costimulatory receptor OX40 (CD134) was targeted by ivuxolimab, a fully human IgG2 agonistic monoclonal antibody. Intravenous ivuxolimab was administered to patients every 2 weeks at six dose levels: 0.01, 0.1, 0.3, 1.5, 3 and 10 mg/kg. Partial responses occurred in three dose-escalation patients: two with cutaneous melanoma and one with hepatocellular carcinoma. Prior anti-PD-1, anti-PD-L1 or anti-CTLA-4 therapy was permitted, and checkpoint inhibitors had been received by roughly 40% of dose-escalation patients. The paper covers the monotherapy dose-escalation part of the phase I ivuxolimab trial, which included N of about 56 patients. A male proportion of 82.7% and a mean age of roughly 55 years, ranging from about 20 to 79, were recorded for the dose-escalation cohort. Of the roughly 51 dose-escalation patients, hepatocellular carcinoma was present in around 19, melanoma in around 15, renal cell carcinoma in 9 and head and neck cancer in 9. Peripheral TCRbeta sequencing aimed to test whether ivuxolimab altered TCR sequence diversity and caused clonal T-cell expansion. Overall study results and their limits: After ivuxolimab, expanded clones were on average more numerous among CD8+ T cells than among CD4+ T cells. In the 0.1-3.0 mg/kg groups, partial responders had among the lowest normalized peripheral clonal expansion, particularly in CD8+ T cells. Low levels of normalized T-cell clonal expansion were also seen in some patients who did not respond. At doses of 0.1 to 3.0 mg/kg, clonal expansion of both CD4+ and CD8+ blood T cells was observed from baseline to week 6. Antigen specificity was not determined for the clonally expanded peripheral T cells.

To sequence the TCRbeta CDR3 region, genomic DNA was isolated from the sorted cells. The immunoSEQ Assay was used to sequence the TCRbeta CDR3 regions. As stored in TCRdb, this immuneACCESS dataset retains in-frame rearrangements with V and J assigned. A fraction of the clones does not appear; measured against another copy, unresolved V genes explain less than half of the discrepancy, and the remainder lacks a known reason. The sample records tens of thousands of clones, 84% of which are singletons. The top ten hold approximately 7% of the sample. Germline trimming: 1 base from V, 5 bases from J; junction bases outside gene matches: 21. From the germline V gene, CDR1 is SQVTM and CDR2 is ANQGSEA. The CDR3 covers 19 residues, taking in both the cysteine and the phenylalanine. The CDR3 DNA has 57 bases and is translated from base 1. The sample holds one count of this clone. Its antigen is unknown. Qualities for individual bases were not recorded, and no much larger clone is one base off.

The trial excluded patients who had a history of autoimmune disease or who were on systemic immunosuppression. Peripheral blood for TCR sequencing was drawn from every dose cohort at baseline, at cycle 4 day 1 and at cycle 7 day 1. The samples were taken from a phase I, first-in-human, multicenter, open-label dose-escalation trial of ivuxolimab. Adults with locally advanced or metastatic melanoma, renal cell carcinoma, hepatocellular carcinoma or head and neck squamous cell carcinoma were enrolled in the trial. Before TCR sequencing, CD4+ T cells and CD8+ T cells from peripheral blood were sorted into separate populations.

The V and J genes are TRBV29-1 and TRBJ1-1; 8 bases in the middle match TRBD1. The receptor's source is an adult with an advanced solid tumor such as melanoma, head and neck, liver or kidney cancer. Sequences were derived from CD4+ or CD8+ T cells sorted from blood, sampled in a trial of the OX40 agonist ivuxolimab. CDR3 protein: CSVEGIAPWDRFSGTEAFF. The sequence in DNA is TGCAGCGTTGAAGGTATCGCTCCCTGGGACAGGTTTTCTGGTACTGAAGCTTTCTTT.